This paragraph covers one TCR beta chain sequence. This was the immunoSEQ v3 assay. Method: immunoSEQ multiplex PCR; TCRdb's copy keeps in-frame clones and lacks some. The sample gives tens of thousands of clones, around 85% of which show up once; 4.5% to 6% is in the top ten. This sample is part of a study of TIL therapy for anti-PD-1-resistant metastatic lung cancer. Regarding time point: pre-treatment sample, taken before nivolumab and TIL therapy. The ends were cut back, 4 bases at V and 7 bases at J, with 13 bases in the middle. Germline lookup yields CDR1 LGHNA and CDR2 YSLEER. The CDR3 spans 13 residues.

The chain uses TRBV4-3 and TRBJ1-1; D gene unclear. Source: blood, taken at baseline. The sequence was obtained from a person aged 25-79 years with non-small cell lung cancer. This chain's CDR3 is CASSPTRTLEAFF. The CDR3 DNA follows: TGCGCCAGCAGCCCAACCAGGACGCTTGAAGCTTTCTTT.